This entry is about one T cell receptor (beta chain). The sample comes from a study of blood T cell repertoires in COVID-19. The assay was immunoSEQ multiplex PCR, and TCRdb's table has in-frame clones only and misses some. The repertoire includes hundreds of thousands of clones, approximately 88% of them detected once, and around 3% sits in the top ten. Germline assignment: CDR1 MDHEN and CDR2 SYDVKM. The CDR3 loop spans 15 amino acids. Trimming pared 1 base from V and 4 bases from J, leaving 13 bases between. The receptor was derived from a woman aged 25-40 years with COVID-19, enrolled during active disease. The chain joins TRBV28 to TRBJ2-5, with a possible D match to TRBD2 (5 bases). Sequencing was carried out using peripheral blood. This chain's CDR3 is CASSLSPEGRETQYF. In DNA, the CDR3 is TGTGCCAGCAGTTTATCCCCCGAGGGAAGAGAGACCCAGTACTTC.